This TCR beta chain emerged from a study of T cell repertoires in aging, cancer and after chemotherapy (dated by TCRdb to between 2018 and 2020). Looking at the study overall: Donors spanned six age groups from 30 or younger to 70 or older, with at least three individuals per group. The complete dataset included some 9 million TCR reads. In the hematological group, the paired samples taken before and after chemotherapy came from chronic lymphocytic leukemia patients who were treated with regimens based on fludarabine or bendamustine. The study profiled peripheral blood TCR beta repertoires from healthy donors and cancer patients to examine immunoaging and T cell reconstitution after chemotherapy. Alongside 95 healthy donors serving as a reference group, the cohort included some 220 cancer patients, of whom about 94 had hematological cancers and approximately 120 had solid cancers.

Relative to its sample, this clonotype is medium-sized (0.01 to 0.1%). Its cognate antigen has yet to be identified. Base quality data are lacking; no much larger clone is found one base away. Rearranged TRB sequences spanning V, D and J segments were amplified by multiplex touch-down PCR using a mixed TRB-A/B primer pool. Illumina adapters and sample indices were attached to the amplicons in two consecutive PCR reactions using Phusion HS II polymerase. After gel purification with the NucleoSpin Gel and PCR Clean-up kit, the amplicons were checked using Qubit and an Agilent 2100 Bioanalyzer. Sequencing of the libraries was done on an Illumina MiSeq with paired-end, single-indexed 600-cycle runs. Per the authors' processing: Processing of the TRB sequences was carried out with MiXCR versions 2.12 and 3.0.5. A clone was defined as each unique CDR3 nucleotide sequence, and only productive sequences supported by at least two reads were kept. Shannon diversity, evenness, clonality (one minus evenness), and alpha-parameterized diversity profiles from alpha 0 to 5 were included as repertoire metrics. The IGoR algorithm was used to calculate generation probabilities of clones in the paired pre- and post-chemotherapy samples. The public reads were quality trimmed at Q25 with fastp and then assembled into clones with MiXCR by TCRdb, keeping productive beta chains. Every CDR3 protein is listed once, alongside the most common genes and DNA of its rows. These V and J calls originate from TCRdb's pipeline instead of the authors' own analysis. The sample yields 10,000 to 15,000 distinct CDR3 sequences; roughly a quarter were counted once. Roughly a tenth of the sample lies in the top ten.

Spanning cysteine to phenylalanine, the CDR3 consists of 13 amino acids. The read is trimmed to its CDR3 DNA, 39 bases read in frame from base 1. The V end loses 4 bases and the J end loses 1 base, and a stretch of 5 bases separates them. CDR1 and CDR2, looked up from the germline V gene, are KGHDR and SFDVKD. Paper-wide results and their limitations: Significantly lower blood TCR diversity and higher clonality were observed in untreated patients with hematological or solid cancers than in age-matched healthy donors. Lymphoid organ infiltration was present in the hematological cancer patients, and this infiltration may itself impair thymic emigration or the expansion of peripheral T cells. In healthy donors, the decline in TCR diversity with age was mainly explained by loss of richness, whereas in cancer patients loss of evenness was also found to contribute. Median generation probability increased over the chemotherapy interval in both cancer cohorts, suggesting repertoire reconstitution through rebound thymic output. It was noted by the authors that conclusions about immunological memory after chemotherapy cannot be drawn from the repertoire data.

TCR beta rearrangements were amplified from genomic DNA isolated from peripheral blood, not from sorted cells or RNA. This TCR was sampled from a human donor with a blood cancer. Sequencing was carried out using blood. This chain is built from TRBV24-1 and TRBJ2-3; a weak D assignment points to TRBD1 (5 bases agree). The CDR3 is CATSEGGTDTQYF. The DNA is TGTGCCACCAGTGAAGGGGGCACAGATACGCAGTATTTT.